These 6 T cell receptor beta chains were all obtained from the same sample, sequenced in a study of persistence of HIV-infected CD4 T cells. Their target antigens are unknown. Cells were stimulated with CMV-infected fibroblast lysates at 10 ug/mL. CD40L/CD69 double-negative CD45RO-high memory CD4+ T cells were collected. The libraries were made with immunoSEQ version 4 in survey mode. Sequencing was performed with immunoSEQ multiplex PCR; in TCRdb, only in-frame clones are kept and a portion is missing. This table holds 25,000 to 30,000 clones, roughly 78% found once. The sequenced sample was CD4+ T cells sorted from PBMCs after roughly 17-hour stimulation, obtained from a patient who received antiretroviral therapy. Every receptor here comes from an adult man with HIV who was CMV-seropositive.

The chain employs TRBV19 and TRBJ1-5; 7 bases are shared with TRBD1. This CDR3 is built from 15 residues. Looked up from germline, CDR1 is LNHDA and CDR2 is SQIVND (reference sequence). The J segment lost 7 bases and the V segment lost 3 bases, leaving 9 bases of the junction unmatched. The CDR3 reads CASSMGQPGRQPQHF. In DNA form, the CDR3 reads TGTGCCAGTAGTATGGGACAGCCCGGACGCCAGCCCCAGCATTTT.

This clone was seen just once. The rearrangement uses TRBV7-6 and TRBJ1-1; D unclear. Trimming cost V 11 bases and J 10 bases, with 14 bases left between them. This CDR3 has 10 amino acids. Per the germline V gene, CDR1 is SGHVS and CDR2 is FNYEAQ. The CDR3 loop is CAAGRYLAFF. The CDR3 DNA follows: TGTGCCGCGGGTCGATATTTAGCTTTCTTT.

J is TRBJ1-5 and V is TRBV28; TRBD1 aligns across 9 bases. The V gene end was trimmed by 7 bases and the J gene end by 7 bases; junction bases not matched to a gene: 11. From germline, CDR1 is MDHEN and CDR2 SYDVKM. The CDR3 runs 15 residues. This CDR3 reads CASTPGTGFNQPQHF. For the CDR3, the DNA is TGTGCCAGCACCCCTGGGACAGGGTTTAACCAGCCCCAGCATTTT.

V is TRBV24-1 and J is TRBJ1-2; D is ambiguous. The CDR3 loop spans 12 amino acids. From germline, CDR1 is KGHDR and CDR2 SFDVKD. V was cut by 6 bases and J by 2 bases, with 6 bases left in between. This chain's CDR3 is CATSNRNYGYTF. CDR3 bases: TGTGCCACCAGTAACAGAAACTATGGCTACACCTTC.

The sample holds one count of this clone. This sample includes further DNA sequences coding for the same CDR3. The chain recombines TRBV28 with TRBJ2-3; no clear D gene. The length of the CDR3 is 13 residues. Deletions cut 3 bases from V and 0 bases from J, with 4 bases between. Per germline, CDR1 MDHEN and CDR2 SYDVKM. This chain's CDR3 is CASSLGSTDTQYF. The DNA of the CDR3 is TGTGCCAGCAGTTTGGGAAGCACAGATACGCAGTATTTT.

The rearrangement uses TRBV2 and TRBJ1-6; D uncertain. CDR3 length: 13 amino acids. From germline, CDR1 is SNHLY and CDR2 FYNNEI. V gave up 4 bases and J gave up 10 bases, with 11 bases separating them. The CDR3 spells CASSGMGDSPLHF. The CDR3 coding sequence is TGTGCCAGCAGTGGGATGGGCGACTCACCCCTCCACTTT.